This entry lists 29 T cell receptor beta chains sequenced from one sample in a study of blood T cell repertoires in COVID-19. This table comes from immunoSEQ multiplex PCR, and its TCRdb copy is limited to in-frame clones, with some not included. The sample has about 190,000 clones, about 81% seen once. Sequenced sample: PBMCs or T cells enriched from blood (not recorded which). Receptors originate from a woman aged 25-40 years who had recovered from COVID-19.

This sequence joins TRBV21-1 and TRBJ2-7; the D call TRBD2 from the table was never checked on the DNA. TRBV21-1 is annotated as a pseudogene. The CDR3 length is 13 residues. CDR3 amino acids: CAVLRGSSYEQYV. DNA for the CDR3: TGTGCCGTACTCCGGGGTAGCTCCTACGAGCAGTACGTC.

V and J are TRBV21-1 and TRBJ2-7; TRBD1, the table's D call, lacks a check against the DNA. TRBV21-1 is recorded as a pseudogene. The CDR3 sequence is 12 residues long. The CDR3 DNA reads TGTGCCAGCAGCAAAGACACCTACGAGCAGTACGTC. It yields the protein CASSKDTYEQYV.

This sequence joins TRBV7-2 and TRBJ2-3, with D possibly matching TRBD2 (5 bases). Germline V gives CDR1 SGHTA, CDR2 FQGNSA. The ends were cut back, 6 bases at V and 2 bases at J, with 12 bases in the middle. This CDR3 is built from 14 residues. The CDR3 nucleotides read TGTGCCAGCAGGCTACAGCGGACCACAGATACGCAGTATTTT. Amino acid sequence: CASRLQRTTDTQYF.

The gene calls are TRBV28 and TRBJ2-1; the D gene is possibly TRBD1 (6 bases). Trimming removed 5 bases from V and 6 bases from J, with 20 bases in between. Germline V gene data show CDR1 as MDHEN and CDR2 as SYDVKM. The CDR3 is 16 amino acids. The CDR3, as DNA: TGTGCCAGCAGTACCCACACAGGGTTTGGCACCAATGAGCAGTTCTTC. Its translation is CASSTHTGFGTNEQFF.

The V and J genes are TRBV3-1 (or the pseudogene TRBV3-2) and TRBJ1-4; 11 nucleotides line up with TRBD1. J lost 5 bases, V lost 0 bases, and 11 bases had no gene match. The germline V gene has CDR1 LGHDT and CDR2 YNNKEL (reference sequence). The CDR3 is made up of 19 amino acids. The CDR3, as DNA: TGTGCCAGCAGCCAAGATAGGACGGGACAGGGGGGAGTAAATGAAAAACTGTTTTTT. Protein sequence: CASSQDRTGQGGVNEKLFF.

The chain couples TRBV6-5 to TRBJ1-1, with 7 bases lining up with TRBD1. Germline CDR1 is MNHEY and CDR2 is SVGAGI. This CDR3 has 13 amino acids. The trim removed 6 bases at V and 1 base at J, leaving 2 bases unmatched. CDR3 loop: CASSGQANTEAFF. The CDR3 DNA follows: TGTGCCAGCAGCGGACAGGCGAACACTGAAGCTTTCTTT.

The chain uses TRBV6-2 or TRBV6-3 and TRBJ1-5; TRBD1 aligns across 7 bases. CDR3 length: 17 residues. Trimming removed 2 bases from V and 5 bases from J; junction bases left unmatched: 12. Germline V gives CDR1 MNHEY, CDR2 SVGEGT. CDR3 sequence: CASSYLRQGLAYQPQHF. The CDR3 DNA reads TGTGCCAGCAGTTACCTGCGACAGGGTCTAGCTTATCAGCCCCAGCATTTT.

CDR3 DNA sequence: TGCGCCAGCAGGGAACGCACAGGGGGCGCGGGAGTGGAAAAACTGTTTTTT. It specifies CASRERTGGAGVEKLFF. The gene calls are TRBV5-1 and TRBJ1-4; 9 nucleotides align to TRBD1. CDR1 is SGHRS and CDR2 is YFSETQ in the germline V gene. This CDR3 comprises 17 residues. Trimming took 5 bases from V and 8 from J; bases not matched to a gene: 16.

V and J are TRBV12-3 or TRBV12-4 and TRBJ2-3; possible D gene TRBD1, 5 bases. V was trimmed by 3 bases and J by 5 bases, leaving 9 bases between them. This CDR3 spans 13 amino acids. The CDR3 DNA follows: TGTGCCAGCAGTTTGGGGCCCGTAGATACGCAGTATTTT. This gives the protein CASSLGPVDTQYF.

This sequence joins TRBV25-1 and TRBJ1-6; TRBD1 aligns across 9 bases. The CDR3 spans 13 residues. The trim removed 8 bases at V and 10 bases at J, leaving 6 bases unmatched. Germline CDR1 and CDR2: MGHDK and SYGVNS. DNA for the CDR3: TGTGCCAGCCGGGACAGGGATTCCTCACCCCTCCACTTT. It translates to CASRDRDSSPLHF.

In DNA, the CDR3 is TGTGCCAGCAGTCAGTTAGGGGGTAATGAAAAACTGTTTTTT. Encoded protein: CASSQLGGNEKLFF. The chain carries TRBV6-6 and TRBJ1-4, with a tentative D call TRBD1 (6 bases). CDR1 is MNHNY, CDR2 SVGAGI, per germline (reference sequence). Trimming pared 5 bases from V and 4 bases from J, leaving 11 bases between. The CDR3 is made up of 14 amino acids.

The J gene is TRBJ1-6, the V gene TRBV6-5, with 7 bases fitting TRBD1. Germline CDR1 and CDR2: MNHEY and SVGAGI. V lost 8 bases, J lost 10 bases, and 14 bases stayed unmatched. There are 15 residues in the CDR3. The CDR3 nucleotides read TGTGCCAGCCTTCCCACCCGACAGGGAGGATCACCCCTCCACTTT. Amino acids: CASLPTRQGGSPLHF.

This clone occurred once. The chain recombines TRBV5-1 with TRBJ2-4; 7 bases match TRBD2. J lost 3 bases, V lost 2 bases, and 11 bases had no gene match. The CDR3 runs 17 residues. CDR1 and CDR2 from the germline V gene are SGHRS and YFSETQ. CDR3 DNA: TGCGCCAGCAGCTTTGGGGAGGGGTCCTTAGGCAAAAACATTCAGTACTTC. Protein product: CASSFGEGSLGKNIQYF.

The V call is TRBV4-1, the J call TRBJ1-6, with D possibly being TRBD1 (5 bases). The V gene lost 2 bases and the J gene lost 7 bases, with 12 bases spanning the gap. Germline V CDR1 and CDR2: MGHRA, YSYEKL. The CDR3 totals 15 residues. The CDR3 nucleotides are TGCGCCAGCAGCCAACATTGGGGCTCCAATTCACCCCTCCACTTT. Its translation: CASSQHWGSNSPLHF.

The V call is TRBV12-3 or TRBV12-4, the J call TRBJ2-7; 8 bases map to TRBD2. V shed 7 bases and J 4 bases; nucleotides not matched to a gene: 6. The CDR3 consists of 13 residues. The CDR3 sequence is CASKPGTSYEQYF. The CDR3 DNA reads TGTGCCAGCAAGCCGGGGACTAGTTACGAGCAGTACTTC.

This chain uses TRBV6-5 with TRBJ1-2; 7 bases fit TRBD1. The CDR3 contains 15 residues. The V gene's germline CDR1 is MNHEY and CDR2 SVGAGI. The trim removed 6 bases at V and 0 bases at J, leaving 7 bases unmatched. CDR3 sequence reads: CASSSRGGSNYGYTF. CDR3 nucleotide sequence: TGTGCCAGCAGCTCACGAGGGGGCTCTAACTATGGCTACACCTTC.

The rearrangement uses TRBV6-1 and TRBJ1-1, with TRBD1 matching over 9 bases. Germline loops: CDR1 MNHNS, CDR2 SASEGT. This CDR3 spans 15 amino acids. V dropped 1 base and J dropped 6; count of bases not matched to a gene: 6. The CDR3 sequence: CASSEGTGERAEAFF. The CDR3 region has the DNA TGTGCCAGCAGTGAAGGGACAGGGGAAAGGGCTGAAGCTTTCTTT.

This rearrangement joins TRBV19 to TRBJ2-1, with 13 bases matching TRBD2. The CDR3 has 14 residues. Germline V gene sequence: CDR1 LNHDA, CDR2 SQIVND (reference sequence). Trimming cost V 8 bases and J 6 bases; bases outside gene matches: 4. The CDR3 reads CASGTSGVVNEQFF. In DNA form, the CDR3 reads TGTGCCAGTGGGACTAGCGGGGTTGTCAATGAGCAGTTCTTC.

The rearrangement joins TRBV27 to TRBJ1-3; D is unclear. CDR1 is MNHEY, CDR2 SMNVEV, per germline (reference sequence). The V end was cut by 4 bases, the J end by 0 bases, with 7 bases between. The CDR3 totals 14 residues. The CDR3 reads CASSSGLSGNTIYF. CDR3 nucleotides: TGTGCCAGCAGTTCTGGGCTCTCTGGAAACACCATATATTTT.

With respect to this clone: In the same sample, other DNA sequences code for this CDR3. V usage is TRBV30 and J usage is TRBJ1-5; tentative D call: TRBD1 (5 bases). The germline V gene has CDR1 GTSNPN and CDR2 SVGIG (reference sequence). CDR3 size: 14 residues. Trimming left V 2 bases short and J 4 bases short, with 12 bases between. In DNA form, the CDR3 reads TGTGCCTGGAGTCCCGGACAAGGGAATCAGCCCCAGCATTTT. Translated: CAWSPGQGNQPQHF.

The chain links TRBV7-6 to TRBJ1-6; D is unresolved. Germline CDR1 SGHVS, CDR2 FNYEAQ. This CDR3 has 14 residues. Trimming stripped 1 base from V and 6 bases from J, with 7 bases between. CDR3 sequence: CASSLGSPNSPLHF. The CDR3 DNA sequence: TGTGCCAGCAGCTTAGGCAGTCCTAATTCACCCCTCCACTTT. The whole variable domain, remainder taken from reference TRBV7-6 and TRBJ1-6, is GAGVSQSPRYKVTKRGQDVALRCDPISGHVSLYWYRQALGQGPEFLTYFNYEAQQDKSGLPNDRFSAERPEGSISTLTIQRTEQRDSAMYRCASSLGSPNSPLHFGNGTRLTVT.

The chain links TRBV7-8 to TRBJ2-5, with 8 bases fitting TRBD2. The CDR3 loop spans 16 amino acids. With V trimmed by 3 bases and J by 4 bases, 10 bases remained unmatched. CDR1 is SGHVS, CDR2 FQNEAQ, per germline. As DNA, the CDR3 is TGTGCCAGCAGCTTTTCCCTTAGGGCGGGAGGAGAGACCCAGTACTTC. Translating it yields CASSFSLRAGGETQYF. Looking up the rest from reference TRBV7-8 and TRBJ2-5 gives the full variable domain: GAGVSQSPRYKVAKRGQDVALRCDPISGHVSLFWYQQALGQGPEFLTYFQNEAQLDKSGLPSDRFFAERPEGSVSTLKIQRTQQEDSAVYLCASSFSLRAGGETQYFGPGTRLLVL.

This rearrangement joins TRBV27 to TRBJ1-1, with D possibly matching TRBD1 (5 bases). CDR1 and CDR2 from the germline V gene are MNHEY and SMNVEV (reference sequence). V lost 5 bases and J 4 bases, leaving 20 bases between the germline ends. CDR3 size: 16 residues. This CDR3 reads CASSRPGGSWGTEAFF. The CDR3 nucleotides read TGTGCCAGCAGTCGCCCGGGGGGGAGTTGGGGCACTGAAGCTTTCTTT.

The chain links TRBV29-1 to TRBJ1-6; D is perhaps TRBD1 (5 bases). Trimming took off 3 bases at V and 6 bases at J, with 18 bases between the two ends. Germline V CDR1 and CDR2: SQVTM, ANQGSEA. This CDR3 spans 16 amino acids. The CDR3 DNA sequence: TGCAGCGTTGAGATTCCGGGGCGGAGGGGTAATTCACCCCTCCACTTT. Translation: CSVEIPGRRGNSPLHF.

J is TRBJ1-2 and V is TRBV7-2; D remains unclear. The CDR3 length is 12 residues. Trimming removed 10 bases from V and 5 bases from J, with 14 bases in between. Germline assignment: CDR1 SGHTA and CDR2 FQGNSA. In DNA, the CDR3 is TGTGCCACCCAGGACCAGCGGTATGGCTACACCTTC. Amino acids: CATQDQRYGYTF.

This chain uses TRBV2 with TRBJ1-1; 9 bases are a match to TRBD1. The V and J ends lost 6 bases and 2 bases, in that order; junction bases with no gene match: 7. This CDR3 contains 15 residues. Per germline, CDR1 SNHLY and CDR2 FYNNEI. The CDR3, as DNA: TGTGCCAGCAGAGGCGGGACAGGGCACAACACTGAAGCTTTCTTT. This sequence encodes CASRGGTGHNTEAFF.

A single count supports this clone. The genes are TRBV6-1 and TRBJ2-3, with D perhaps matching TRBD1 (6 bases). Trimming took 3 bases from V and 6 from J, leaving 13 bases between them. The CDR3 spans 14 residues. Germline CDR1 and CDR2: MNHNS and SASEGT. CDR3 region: CASSDGGYKDTQYF. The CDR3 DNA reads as TGTGCCAGCAGTGATGGGGGCTACAAGGATACGCAGTATTTT.

Here the CDR3 DNA reads TGTGCCAGCAGGCCGGACAGTGCAAACTATGGCTACACCTTC. This translates into CASRPDSANYGYTF. The chain uses TRBV6-5 and TRBJ1-2, with D tentatively TRBD1 (6 bases). V dropped 6 bases and J dropped 2 bases, with 13 bases sitting between them. The CDR3 runs 14 residues. Germline CDR1 and CDR2: MNHEY and SVGAGI.

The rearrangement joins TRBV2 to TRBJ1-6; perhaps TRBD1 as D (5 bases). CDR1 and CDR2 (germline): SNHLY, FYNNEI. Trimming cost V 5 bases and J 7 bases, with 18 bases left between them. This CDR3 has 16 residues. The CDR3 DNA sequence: TGTGCCAGCAGTAGATTCTGGACACCTATCAATTCACCCCTCCACTTT. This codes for CASSRFWTPINSPLHF. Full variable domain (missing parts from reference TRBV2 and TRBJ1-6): EPEVTQTPSHQVTQMGQEVILRCVPISNHLYFYWYRQILGQKVEFLVSFYNNEISEKSEIFDDQFSVERPDGSNFTLKIRSTKLEDSAMYFCASSRFWTPINSPLHFGNGTRLTVT.